Below, 23 T cell receptor beta chains from the same sample are listed, as sequenced in a study of blood T cells in healthy people across ages. Alongside a J-beta primer mix, a sample-barcoded 5' primer served in a second PCR lasting about 7 to 11 cycles. TCRdb passed the 5' RACE reads through MiXCR, listing each CDR3 protein once. The data contain hundreds of thousands of distinct CDR3 sequences, roughly 32% of them singletons. Sample: blood. The receptors come from a woman older than 75 in good health.

This clonotype was observed at least ten times. This chain uses TRBV28 with TRBJ1-2; no clear D gene. CDR1 and CDR2 (germline): MDHEN, SYDVKM. This CDR3 spans 14 amino acids. V lost 5 bases and J 4 bases, leaving 14 bases between the germline ends. The DNA of the CDR3 is TGTGCCAGCAGTGTACACTACACCTCCTATGGCTACACCTTC. Translation: CASSVHYTSYGYTF.

This clonotype was recorded at least ten times. This rearrangement joins TRBV28 to TRBJ1-2; 9 nucleotides line up with TRBD1. V dropped 10 bases and J dropped 8; count of bases not matched to a gene: 5. The CDR3 is 11 amino acids. The germline gives CDR1 MDHEN, CDR2 SYDVKM. CDR3 coding DNA: TGTGCCACCCGACAGGGGGAAGGCTACACCTTC. Its translation: CATRQGEGYTF.

The rearrangement joins TRBV11-1 to TRBJ2-2, with D maybe TRBD1 (6 bases). Germline-derived CDR1 and CDR2 are SGHAT and FQDESV (reference sequence). The CDR3 extends over 15 amino acids. Trimming removed 7 bases from V and 6 bases from J, with 18 bases in between. The CDR3 here is CASTQGQQGPGELFF. DNA for the CDR3: TGTGCCAGCACCCAAGGGCAACAGGGTCCCGGGGAGCTGTTTTTT.

The chain uses TRBV9 and TRBJ2-3, with no clear D. The CDR3 is made up of 16 amino acids. Germline V gives CDR1 SGDLS, CDR2 YYNGEE. V gave up 4 bases and J gave up 0 bases, with 15 bases separating them. CDR3 DNA: TGTGCCAGCAGCTTCCATGGTCCCCCCAGCACAGATACGCAGTATTTT. This translates into CASSFHGPPSTDTQYF.

This clonotype turned up a few times. The DNA of the CDR3 is TGTGCCAGCAGCAACGCTTTTAGGGGCGCTGGGTACGAGCAGTACTTC. It specifies CASSNAFRGAGYEQYF. The rearrangement links TRBV28 to TRBJ2-7; TRBD1 is a possible D gene (5 bases). The CDR3 length is 16 residues. V was trimmed by 6 bases and J by 4 bases, leaving 22 bases between them. Germline assignment: CDR1 MDHEN and CDR2 SYDVKM.

This clonotype came up many times. The rearrangement joins TRBV5-1 to TRBJ2-7; possible D gene TRBD1, 6 bases. V was cut by 2 bases and J by 7 bases, with 16 bases left in between. Germline CDR1 SGHRS, CDR2 YFSETQ. The CDR3 covers 14 residues. CDR3 coding DNA: TGCGCCAGCAGCTTTGGGGGCAGTTCGGGGGAGCAGTACTTC. Protein: CASSFGGSSGEQYF.

This clonotype was seen repeatedly, ten times or more. With a much larger clone just one base away, this may be a read error. The V gene is TRBV5-1, the J gene TRBJ2-1; D is tentatively TRBD1 or TRBD2 (5 bases each). The J call is in doubt because the DNA end fits TRBJ2-7 better. The CDR3 is made up of 16 amino acids. Germline CDR1 is SGHRS and CDR2 is YFSETQ. The CDR3 reads CASSPSGPSSYNEQYF. The CDR3 DNA reads as TGCGCCAGCAGCCCGTCGGGGCCGAGCTCCTACAATGAGCAGTACTTC.

The J gene is TRBJ1-5, the V gene TRBV6-1, with TRBD1 matching over 7 bases. The CDR3 runs to 14 residues. The V gene end was trimmed by 5 bases and the J gene end by 5 bases; junction bases not matched to a gene: 6. The germline V gene has CDR1 MNHNS and CDR2 SASEGT. Here the CDR3 reads CASSTTGLDQPQHF. CDR3 coding DNA: TGTGCCAGCAGTACGACAGGGTTGGATCAGCCCCAGCATTTT.

The gene calls are TRBV10-3 and TRBJ1-5, with D unresolved. Trimming took 2 bases from V and 5 from J, leaving 7 bases between them. Germline lookup yields CDR1 ENHRY and CDR2 SYGVKD. The CDR3 runs to 13 residues. The CDR3 DNA follows: TGTGCCATCAGTGAGGTCCCAGATCAGCCCCAGCATTTT. Its translation: CAISEVPDQPQHF.

This clonotype was counted a single time. This chain connects TRBV20-1 to TRBJ2-7, with 7 bases that match TRBD2. V shed 5 bases and J 4 bases; nucleotides not matched to a gene: 11. The CDR3 is 14 residues long. CDR1 and CDR2 from the germline V gene are DFQATT and SNEGSKA (reference sequence). CDR3 coding DNA: TGCAGTGCTCGAGGACTAGGGCGTCGGTACGAGCAGTACTTC. It specifies CSARGLGRRYEQYF.

This clonotype was counted many times. The gene calls are TRBV29-1 and TRBJ2-2; TRBD2 matches at 14 bases. Trimming at V came to 6 bases and at J to 7 bases, leaving 7 bases not matched to a gene. CDR3 length: 15 amino acids. Germline CDR1 SQVTM, CDR2 ANQGSEA. CDR3 region: CSVATSGGAVGELFF. The DNA of the CDR3 is TGCAGCGTAGCGACTAGCGGGGGGGCGGTCGGGGAGCTGTTTTTT.

The chain couples TRBV7-3 to TRBJ2-1, with 8 bases identical to TRBD2. CDR1 and CDR2 (germline): SGHTA, FQGTGA. With V trimmed by 3 bases and J by 10 bases, 8 bases remained unmatched. CDR3 length equals 14 residues. As DNA, the CDR3 is TGTGCCAGCAGCTTGTCTCGGACTAGCAACGAGCAGTTCTTC. Encoded protein: CASSLSRTSNEQFF.

The chain combines TRBV20-1 with TRBJ2-1; 7 nucleotides agree with TRBD1. CDR3 length: 15 residues. Germline V lookup: CDR1 DFQATT, CDR2 SNEGSKA (reference sequence). Losses at the gene ends were 4 bases for V and 9 bases for J; bases not matched to a gene: 15. For the CDR3, the DNA is TGCAGTGCTATTAGGGGGCGGCTTAGATGGGGTGAGCAGTTCTTC. Protein sequence: CSAIRGRLRWGEQFF.

J is TRBJ1-6 and V is TRBV28; 11 nucleotides line up with TRBD1. The CDR3 sequence is 15 residues long. Per germline, CDR1 MDHEN and CDR2 SYDVKM. V lost 8 bases to trimming and J lost 12 bases; unmatched junction nucleotides: 12. The CDR3 bases are TGTGCCAGCGGCTCCCCGGACAGGGGGCCGGAACCCCTCCACTTT. Translated, it gives CASGSPDRGPEPLHF. Together with reference TRBV28 and TRBJ1-6, the CDR3 gives the full variable domain: DVKVTQSSRYLVKRTGEKVFLECVQDMDHENMFWYRQDPGLGLRLIYFSYDVKMKEKGDIPEGYSVSREKKERFSLILESASTNQTSMYLCASGSPDRGPEPLHFGNGTRLTVT.

The chain has TRBV5-1 and TRBJ2-1, with TRBD2 as a possible D gene (5 bases). Germline loops: CDR1 SGHRS, CDR2 YFSETQ. The V end was cut by 2 bases, the J end by 9 bases, with 18 bases between. The CDR3 has 15 amino acids. CDR3 DNA sequence: TGCGCCAGCAGCTTCTCAGGAGGTTCGGGGAGTGAGCAGTTCTTC. Translated: CASSFSGGSGSEQFF.

CDR3 coding DNA: TGTGCCAGCAGCCGTGGAGTTGGCGGGGGGGGAGTGAACGCAGATACGCAGTATTTT. This translates into CASSRGVGGGGVNADTQYF. The J gene is TRBJ2-3, the V gene TRBV12-3 or TRBV12-4; TRBD2 agrees at 9 bases. After removal of 6 bases from V and 4 bases from J, the junction contained 20 bases not matched to a gene. This CDR3 spans 19 amino acids.

This clonotype was counted ten times or more. The chain has TRBV30 and TRBJ2-3; D remains unclear. Germline values: CDR1 GTSNPN, CDR2 SVGIG (reference sequence). V dropped 5 bases and J dropped 4 bases, with 10 bases sitting between them. The CDR3 runs 12 residues. In DNA form, the CDR3 reads TGTGCCTGGGCACCGAGCGCAGATACGCAGTATTTT. Translation gives CAWAPSADTQYF.

This clonotype has ten or more counts. The rearrangement joins TRBV9 to TRBJ2-7; 9 nucleotides match TRBD2. V lost 1 base and J lost 0; bases outside the gene matches: 5. This CDR3 has 16 amino acids. From germline, CDR1 is SGDLS and CDR2 YYNGEE. The CDR3 reads CASSVYSGGSSYEQYF. The CDR3 nucleotides are TGTGCCAGCAGCGTATATAGCGGGGGCTCCTCCTACGAGCAGTACTTC. Full variable domain (rest looked up from reference TRBV9 and TRBJ2-7): DSGVTQTPKHLITATGQRVTLRCSPRSGDLSVYWYQQSLDQGLQFLIQYYNGEERAKGNILERFSAQQFPDLHSELNLSSLELGDSALYFCASSVYSGGSSYEQYFGPGTRLTVT.

This clonotype was counted many times. The V gene is TRBV12-3 or TRBV12-4, the J gene TRBJ1-2, with no clear D. The CDR3 spans 14 residues. V lost 5 bases to trimming and J lost 4 bases, with 14 bases between them. CDR3 DNA sequence: TGTGCCAGCAGTCCTGTGGTACAGTTCTATGGCTACACCTTC. It translates to CASSPVVQFYGYTF.

This clonotype was observed many times. This chain connects TRBV4-1 to TRBJ2-7; 9 nucleotides line up with TRBD1. This CDR3 region has 17 residues. V trimming: 3 bases; J trimming: 7 bases; junction bases outside the gene matches: 16. Germline V gene sequence: CDR1 MGHRA, CDR2 YSYEKL. CDR3: CASSQRGAGTGTWEQYF. The CDR3 nucleotides read TGCGCCAGCAGCCAGAGAGGGGCCGGGACAGGGACTTGGGAGCAGTACTTC.

As concerns this clonotype: With a much larger clone just one base away, this may be a read error. The rearrangement uses TRBV29-1 and TRBJ1-1; D remains unclear. The CDR3 has 13 residues. CDR1 and CDR2 (germline): SQVTM, ANQGSEA. The CDR3 DNA reads TGCGGCGTTGTGACCGGTATGAACACTGAAGCTTTCTTT. Translating it yields CGVVTGMNTEAFF.

V gene TRBV7-2 combines with J gene TRBJ1-2; TRBD1 might be the D (5 bases). V was pared by 7 bases and J by 2 bases, with 14 bases between. The CDR3 extends over 14 amino acids. From germline, CDR1 is SGHTA and CDR2 FQGNSA. DNA of the CDR3: TGTGCCAGCACCCTCGCAGGGATCAACTATGGCTACACCTTC. It is translated as CASTLAGINYGYTF.

In its sample, this clonotype was seen a few times. The chain is built from TRBV30 and TRBJ2-1; 9 bases are shared with TRBD1. Germline CDR1 GTSNPN, CDR2 SVGIG (reference sequence). CDR3 size: 13 residues. J gave up 9 bases and V 5 bases, and 8 bases lay outside the gene matches. DNA of the CDR3: TGTGCCTGGTGGGGACAGGGCGAGGGTGAGCAGTTCTTC. Translated, it gives CAWWGQGEGEQFF. The whole variable domain, remainder taken from reference TRBV30 and TRBJ2-1, is SQTIHQWPATLVQPVGSPLSLECTVEGTSNPNLYWYRQAAGRGLQLLFYSVGIGQISSEVPQNLSASRPQDRQFILSSKKLLLSDSGFYLCAWWGQGEGEQFFGPGTRLTVL.